Below are 4 T cell receptor beta chains sequenced from a single sample in a study of blood T cell repertoires in COVID-19. Sequencing was performed with immunoSEQ multiplex PCR; in TCRdb, only in-frame clones are kept and a portion is missing. The data hold under 80,000 clones, with roughly nine tenths observed a single time. Sequencing used peripheral blood. The receptors shown here come from a man aged 50-59 years with active COVID-19.

The V gene is TRBV5-5, the J gene TRBJ2-2, with D maybe TRBD1 (5 bases). The CDR3 contains 14 residues. The ends were cut back, 6 bases at V and 6 bases at J, with 15 bases in the middle. Germline V gene lookup returns CDR1 SGHKS and CDR2 YYEKEE (reference sequence). DNA for the CDR3: TGTGCCAGCACCCGACAGCCAAACCCCGGGGAGCTGTTTTTT. Its translation: CASTRQPNPGELFF. The full variable domain, rest sourced from reference TRBV5-5 and TRBJ2-2, is DAGVTQSPTHLIKTRGQQVTLRCSPISGHKSVSWYQQVLGQGPQFIFQYYEKEERGRGNFPDRFSARQFPNYSSELNVNALLLGDSALYLCASTRQPNPGELFFGEGSRLTVL.

The chain uses TRBV27 and TRBJ2-3; 10 bases map to TRBD2. The J segment lost 3 bases and the V segment lost 4 bases, leaving 7 bases of the junction unmatched. CDR1 is MNHEY, CDR2 SMNVEV, per germline (reference sequence). The CDR3 length is 16 residues. The CDR3 loop is CASSSWTSGTTDTQYF. As DNA, the CDR3 is TGTGCCAGCAGTTCCTGGACTAGCGGAACAACAGATACGCAGTATTTT.

This chain connects TRBV12-3 or TRBV12-4 to TRBJ1-5; D may be TRBD1 (5 bases). CDR3 size: 13 residues. Trimming removed 3 bases from V and 7 bases from J, with 10 bases in between. CDR3 loop: CASSFGGFQPQHF. The CDR3 DNA reads as TGTGCCAGCAGTTTCGGGGGTTTCCAGCCCCAGCATTTT.

This rearrangement joins TRBV5-8 to TRBJ1-2; D is unclear. This CDR3 contains 13 residues. Trimming removed 2 bases from V and 3 bases from J, with 8 bases in between. Germline V lookup: CDR1 SGHTS, CDR2 YDEGEE. The CDR3 loop reads CASSLVEYYGYTF. DNA of the CDR3: TGTGCCAGCAGCTTAGTTGAGTACTATGGCTACACCTTC.